Following are 7 T cell receptor beta chains from one sample sequenced in a study of T-cell reconstitution after alpha-beta-depleted transplantation in children. Unique molecular identifiers tagged the TCRbeta library. TCRdb passed the PCR reads through MiXCR, listing each CDR3 protein once. The profile covers 900,000 or so distinct CDR3 sequences, with around 15% appearing a single time and roughly 5% taken by the ten largest. The specimen comprised PBMCs, mostly from graft donor cells, sampled 360 days after TCRalphabeta/CD19-depleted stem cell transplant. The source of these receptors is a male patient between 5 and 17 years old who had a stem cell transplant for acute lymphoblastic leukemia, so the T cells may come from the graft donor.

Many counts were recorded for this clonotype. This chain joins TRBV27 and TRBJ2-7; no clear D gene. Germline CDR1 is MNHEY and CDR2 is SMNVEV (reference sequence). V was cut by 5 bases and J by 1 base, with 18 bases left in between. This CDR3 comprises 16 residues. For the CDR3, the DNA is TGTGCCAGCAGTCCGCCGCCACAAGGAAGATCCTACGAGCAGTACTTC. Translating it yields CASSPPPQGRSYEQYF.

The CDR3 region is CASTDSTDYASYEQYF. CDR3 bases: TGTGCCAGCACGGATTCGACGGACTACGCATCCTACGAGCAGTACTTC. The V and J genes are TRBV12-3 or TRBV12-4 and TRBJ2-7; TRBD2 might be the D (6 bases). This CDR3 spans 16 amino acids. The germline V and J ends were trimmed by 7 bases and 1 base, with 20 bases remaining between them.

This clonotype was counted only a few times. The chain uses TRBV12-3 or TRBV12-4 and TRBJ2-2; no reliable D call. The CDR3 is made up of 13 amino acids. V lost 1 base, J lost 6 bases, and 6 bases lay in between. CDR3 residues: CASSLEISGELFF. In nucleotides, the CDR3 is TGTGCCAGCAGTTTAGAGATTTCCGGGGAGCTGTTTTTT.

This clonotype was seen ten or more times. The rearrangement joins TRBV27 to TRBJ1-1; 7 bases match TRBD1. The CDR3 consists of 14 residues. Germline V gives CDR1 MNHEY, CDR2 SMNVEV (reference sequence). Trimming at V came to 2 bases and at J to 3 bases, leaving 3 bases not matched to a gene. The CDR3 DNA follows: TGTGCCAGCAGTTTACAAGGGGGCTACACTGAAGCTTTCTTT. This encodes CASSLQGGYTEAFF.

This clonotype was detected ten times or more. The chain couples TRBV12-3 or TRBV12-4 to TRBJ2-7; D gene unclear. The V and J ends lost 3 bases and 2 bases respectively, with 5 bases between them. This CDR3 has 12 residues. The CDR3 spells CASSFRTYEQYF. The DNA of the CDR3 is TGTGCCAGCAGTTTCAGGACCTACGAGCAGTACTTC.

J is TRBJ2-3 and V is TRBV9; 7 bases agree with TRBD2. The germline V gene encodes CDR1 SGDLS and CDR2 YYNGEE. V lost 2 bases to trimming and J lost 1 base; unmatched junction nucleotides: 4. The CDR3 contains 15 residues. The CDR3 spells CASSVGGRGTDTQYF. CDR3 in DNA: TGTGCCAGCAGCGTGGGCGGGAGAGGCACAGATACGCAGTATTTT.

This clonotype was seen at least ten times. The chain couples TRBV9 to TRBJ2-3; unclear D gene. In germline, CDR1 is SGDLS, CDR2 YYNGEE. This CDR3 is built from 16 residues. The germline V and J ends were trimmed by 0 bases and 2 bases, with 13 bases remaining between them. CDR3 sequence reads: CASSVDGRLHTDTQYF. CDR3 DNA: TGTGCCAGCAGCGTAGATGGTAGACTGCACACAGATACGCAGTATTTT.